This T cell receptor beta chain was recorded in a study of blood T cell repertoires in COVID-19. On the study more broadly: COVID-19 samples from acute and convalescent phases originated in the United States, Italy and Spain. In each case, the material was cDNA or gDNA derived from T cells, B-cell-depleted T cells, or PBMCs.

Per the original methods: Reference gene primers were amplified, and this amplification served to estimate nucleated cell counts. Using immunoSEQ multiplex PCR, the repertoire was profiled, and TCRdb retains in-frame clones only, with some absent. That table supplies the V and J calls and clone size; D and trimming were determined from the DNA. Of 200,000 to 250,000 clones listed, roughly 86% are singletons. Germline CDR1 SEHNR, CDR2 FQNEAQ (reference sequence). With V trimmed by 5 bases and J by 0 bases, 6 bases remained unmatched. The CDR3 runs to 17 residues. The TCR was taken from a woman in her fifties or sixties with acute or convalescent COVID-19. The chain joins TRBV7-9 to TRBJ2-6, with 8 bases matching TRBD1. The material sequenced was peripheral blood. The CDR3: CASSQGQGGSGANVLTF. The CDR3, as DNA: TGTGCCAGCAGCCAAGGACAGGGAGGCTCTGGGGCCAACGTCCTGACTTTC.